These 22 T cell receptor beta chains came from one sample sequenced in a study of cytomegalovirus exposure and HLA in healthy donors. The PCR employed 60 Vbeta primers together with 13 Jbeta primers. Sequencing was performed with immunoSEQ multiplex PCR; in TCRdb, only in-frame clones are kept and a portion is missing. The sample yields some 150,000 clones, over 70% seen once. Sequences were obtained from PBMCs. These receptors came from a man aged 18 to 29 in good health and CMV-seropositive.

The chain carries TRBV9 and TRBJ1-4, with 9 bases aligning to TRBD1. The CDR3 is 16 residues long. In germline, CDR1 is SGDLS, CDR2 YYNGEE. Losses at the gene ends were 0 bases for V and 5 bases for J; bases not matched to a gene: 5. CDR3 residues: CASSVGGTGWNEKLFF. The DNA of the CDR3 is TGTGCCAGCAGCGTAGGCGGGACAGGGTGGAATGAAAAACTGTTTTTT.

This chain links TRBV11-2 with TRBJ2-7, with D maybe TRBD2 (6 bases). CDR1 and CDR2 from the germline V gene are SGHAT and FQNNGV. V lost 1 base and J 1 base, leaving 14 bases between the germline ends. This CDR3 has 16 residues. The CDR3 loop is CASSLVFGTASYEQYF. CDR3 DNA: TGTGCCAGCAGCTTAGTCTTCGGGACTGCGTCCTACGAGCAGTACTTC.

CDR3 sequence: CSVEDPDRAGNTIYF. CDR3 bases: TGCAGCGTTGAAGACCCGGACAGGGCTGGAAACACCATATATTTT. The chain is built from TRBV29-1 and TRBJ1-3; 8 nucleotides align to TRBD1. CDR3 size: 15 residues. The V and J ends lost 0 bases and 2 bases, in that order; junction bases with no gene match: 3. Germline V gene sequence: CDR1 SQVTM, CDR2 ANQGSEA.

The CDR3 nucleotides read TGTGCCAGCAGCTTGGGGCGGACAGGATACACTGAAGCTTTCTTT. Amino acids: CASSLGRTGYTEAFF. The chain joins TRBV5-4 to TRBJ1-1; 7 nucleotides match TRBD1. V shed 0 bases and J 3 bases; nucleotides not matched to a gene: 5. CDR1 and CDR2 (germline): SGHNT, YYREEE (reference sequence). The CDR3 is 15 residues long.

This chain uses TRBV2 with TRBJ2-7; TRBD1 aligns across 12 bases. The CDR3 consists of 15 residues. Trimming removed 7 bases from V and 5 bases from J; junction bases left unmatched: 9. CDR1 and CDR2 (germline): SNHLY, FYNNEI. The CDR3 region has the DNA TGTGCCAGCACCTTCGGGACAGGGGGCTTCGACGAGCAGTACTTC. It specifies CASTFGTGGFDEQYF.

The chain is built from TRBV28 and TRBJ2-7; TRBD1 might be the D (5 bases). V dropped 9 bases and J dropped 6 bases, with 12 bases sitting between them. Germline V CDR1 and CDR2: MDHEN, SYDVKM. This CDR3 contains 11 residues. The CDR3 sequence is CASRQFPEQYF. In nucleotides, the CDR3 is TGTGCCAGTAGACAGTTCCCCGAGCAGTACTTC.

CDR3 sequence: CSVVEQGGTEAFF. The DNA of the CDR3 is TGCAGCGTTGTCGAGCAGGGTGGCACTGAAGCTTTCTTT. The chain combines TRBV29-1 with TRBJ1-1; TRBD1 might be the D (5 bases). V lost 4 bases, J lost 4 bases, and 13 bases lay in between. There are 13 residues in the CDR3. CDR1 and CDR2 (germline): SQVTM, ANQGSEA.

The chain combines TRBV7-9 with TRBJ2-5; 8 bases match TRBD2. Germline-derived CDR1 and CDR2 are SEHNR and FQNEAQ (reference sequence). CDR3 size: 15 residues. J lost 3 bases, V lost 4 bases, and 7 bases had no gene match. In nucleotides, the CDR3 is TGTGCCAGCAGCTCCCCCCTTAGCGGGAAAGAGACCCAGTACTTC. This gives the protein CASSSPLSGKETQYF.

The V call is TRBV7-2, the J call TRBJ2-2; D unclear. This CDR3 comprises 17 residues. The V end lost 1 base, the J end lost 5 bases, and 17 bases lay between the germline ends. Germline CDR1 reads SGHTA; CDR2 reads FQGNSA. The CDR3: CASSLVFASPRTGELFF. The CDR3 DNA sequence: TGTGCCAGCAGCTTAGTCTTCGCCAGCCCCAGGACCGGGGAGCTGTTTTTT. The whole variable domain, remainder taken from reference TRBV7-2 and TRBJ2-2, is GAGVSQSPSNKVTEKGKDVELRCDPISGHTALYWYRQSLGQGLEFLIYFQGNSAPDKSGLPSDRFSAERTGGSVSTLTIQRTQQEDSAVYLCASSLVFASPRTGELFFGEGSRLTVL.

The gene calls are TRBV6-1 and TRBJ2-7; D is unclear. The V and J ends lost 3 bases and 2 bases respectively, with 8 bases between them. This CDR3 is 13 amino acids long. CDR1 and CDR2 from the germline V gene are MNHNS and SASEGT. Here the CDR3 DNA reads TGTGCCAGCAGTGACAGGTTGACCTACGAGCAGTACTTC. Its translation: CASSDRLTYEQYF.

The chain uses TRBV5-1 and TRBJ2-7, with TRBD1 identical over 8 bases. CDR3 length: 17 residues. In germline, CDR1 is SGHRS, CDR2 YFSETQ. J lost 0 bases, V lost 0 bases, and 8 bases had no gene match. CDR3 nucleotides: TGCGCCAGCAGCTTGGATGCCGGACAGGGACTCTCCTACGAGCAGTACTTC. It specifies CASSLDAGQGLSYEQYF.

This chain joins TRBV4-1 and TRBJ2-7; weak D call: TRBD2 (6 bases). The CDR3 is 16 amino acids. Trimming took off 4 bases at V and 5 bases at J, with 21 bases between the two ends. Germline CDR1 and CDR2: MGHRA and YSYEKL. Here the CDR3 DNA reads TGCGCCAGCAGCCTTGAAGTTTCGCGGGGTCCCAACGAGCAGTACTTC. Amino acids: CASSLEVSRGPNEQYF.

The gene calls are TRBV2 and TRBJ2-7, with 12 positions matching TRBD2. The CDR3 extends over 15 amino acids. V lost 6 bases, J lost 1 base, and 4 bases stayed unmatched. The germline CDR1 and CDR2 sequences are SNHLY and FYNNEI. This CDR3 is CASRAGLAGSYEQYF. CDR3 coding DNA: TGTGCCAGCAGAGCTGGACTAGCGGGGTCCTACGAGCAGTACTTC. The full variable domain, completed using reference TRBV2 and TRBJ2-7, is EPEVTQTPSHQVTQMGQEVILRCVPISNHLYFYWYRQILGQKVEFLVSFYNNEISEKSEIFDDQFSVERPDGSNFTLKIRSTKLEDSAMYFCASRAGLAGSYEQYFGPGTRLTVT.

J is TRBJ1-1 and V is TRBV11-2; weak D call: TRBD1 (6 bases). Trimming cost V 5 bases and J 4 bases, with 20 bases left between them. The CDR3 covers 16 residues. Germline V gene data show CDR1 as SGHAT and CDR2 as FQNNGV. The chain's CDR3 is CASSKAPRGRGTEAFF. As DNA, the CDR3 is TGTGCCAGCAGCAAGGCGCCCAGGGGAAGAGGCACTGAAGCTTTCTTT.

This rearrangement joins TRBV6-5 to TRBJ2-5; TRBD2 might be the D (5 bases). This CDR3 comprises 13 residues. CDR1 and CDR2 (germline): MNHEY, SVGAGI. Between the trimmed V and J ends, which lost 7 bases and 5 bases, there was a span of 14 bases. The CDR3 region has the DNA TGTGCCAGCATTTCTAGAGGGCCGGAGACCCAGTACTTC. It codes for CASISRGPETQYF.

This sequence joins TRBV5-6 and TRBJ2-5; D remains ambiguous. Germline values: CDR1 SGHDT, CDR2 YYEEEE. CDR3 length: 12 residues. Trimming took 3 bases from V and 0 from J, leaving 3 bases between them. CDR3 sequence reads: CASSSNQETQYF. For the CDR3, the DNA is TGTGCCAGCAGCTCCAACCAAGAGACCCAGTACTTC.

CDR3 region: CATSTRGTGSEQFF. The CDR3 DNA is TGTGCCACCAGCACCCGAGGGACAGGGAGTGAGCAGTTCTTC. The V and J genes are TRBV15 and TRBJ2-1; 9 bases align to TRBD1. The CDR3 has 14 residues. In germline, CDR1 is LNHNV, CDR2 YYDKDF (reference sequence). Unmatched junction bases numbered 7, after V lost 4 bases and J lost 9 bases.

The rearrangement joins TRBV7-2 to TRBJ2-7; D is perhaps TRBD2 (5 bases). V lost 5 bases, J lost 5 bases, and 16 bases lay in between. From germline, CDR1 is SGHTA and CDR2 FQGNSA. The CDR3 runs 14 residues. In DNA form, the CDR3 reads TGTGCCAGCAGCCAAGCGGCTAGTTCGGACGAGCAGTACTTC. Protein sequence: CASSQAASSDEQYF.

This chain connects TRBV18 to TRBJ1-1; D uncertain. Germline V lookup: CDR1 KGHSH, CDR2 LQKENI. Trimming left V 3 bases short and J 0 bases short, with 8 bases between. The CDR3 extends over 14 amino acids. The CDR3 reads CASSPNSLNTEAFF. The DNA for the CDR3 is TGTGCCAGCTCACCTAACAGCTTGAACACTGAAGCTTTCTTT.

The gene calls are TRBV5-5 and TRBJ1-1; 8 nucleotides match TRBD1. The trim removed 3 bases at V and 5 bases at J, leaving 9 bases unmatched. CDR3 length equals 15 residues. CDR1 is SGHKS and CDR2 is YYEKEE in the germline V gene (reference sequence). The CDR3 here is CASSWDWTGLTEAFF. The CDR3 DNA reads as TGTGCCAGCAGCTGGGATTGGACAGGGCTTACTGAAGCTTTCTTT.

This chain connects TRBV7-9 to TRBJ2-1, with D perhaps matching TRBD1 (6 bases). Germline assignment: CDR1 SEHNR and CDR2 FQNEAQ (reference sequence). Trimming took 4 bases from V and 7 from J, leaving 23 bases between them. This CDR3 contains 17 residues. Here the CDR3 reads CASSSTWGHLDSNEQFF. CDR3 in DNA: TGTGCCAGCAGCTCCACCTGGGGACACCTCGACTCTAATGAGCAGTTCTTC.

This sequence joins TRBV15 and TRBJ2-1, with D maybe TRBD1 (5 bases). With 0 bases removed from V and 7 bases from J, the gap between germline ends came to 10 bases. Germline V gene lookup returns CDR1 LNHNV and CDR2 YYDKDF (reference sequence). The CDR3 contains 14 residues. This CDR3 is CATSRESRANEQFF. The CDR3 nucleotides read TGTGCCACCAGCAGAGAGAGCAGGGCTAATGAGCAGTTCTTC.